The clone carrying this TCR beta chain was picked up many times. What it binds is not known. The entry originates in a study of regulatory T cells in long-lasting Graves disease. Points from the study as a whole: Newly diagnosed Graves' patients exceeded persistent ones in TCR diversity. Shared public clonotypes totalled 2,741 in persistent patients, compared with about a thousand in new patients. When disease was persistent, TRBV28, TRBJ1-2 and TRBJ2-5 were the favored segments.

Germline V gives CDR1 MNHEY, CDR2 SMNVEV (reference sequence). The V and J ends lost 6 bases and 1 base, in that order; junction bases with no gene match: 9. This CDR3 contains 15 residues. Described time point: persistent/refractory GD, antithyroid drugs over 5 years with positive TRAb. RNA extracted from PBMCs served as the sequencing template. It was an endocrinology department in Xi'an, China, that provided the patients. The authors built TCR beta libraries using iRepertoire HTBI primers and Arm-PCR of CDR3 regions. MiXCR, applied by TCRdb to the multiplex PCR reads, yields one record per CDR3 protein. The profile shows 350,000 to 500,000 distinct CDR3 sequences, roughly a fifth of them singletons.

The sample here was peripheral blood mononuclear cells (PBMCs), taken when the disease was refractory, from a patient treated with antithyroid drugs. The clonotype comes from a female donor with Graves disease. V usage is TRBV27 and J usage is TRBJ2-7, with 7 bases matching TRBD1. The CDR3 nucleotides read TGTGCCAGCAGGCCCGACAGGGCCCAGTCCTACGAGCAGTACTTC. It translates to CASRPDRAQSYEQYF.